These T cell receptor beta chains were read from a single sample in a study of blood T cells in healthy people across ages. TCRdb redid the calling of the 5' RACE reads with MiXCR, one entry per CDR3 protein. This sample has some 900,000 distinct CDR3 sequences, with 25% to 30% found just once. The source material was blood. Source of these receptors: a woman at least 80 years old in good health. CDR3s include the opening cysteine and the closing phenylalanine or tryptophan. The D gene is left open where the match is weak. Clone size, where shown, is once, few, many, or a class for clones that have expanded.

d_gene: TRBD1; j_gene: TRBJ1-4; v_gene: TRBV4-2; abundance: many; CDR3aa: CASSQDLGTDNEKLFF; CDR3nt: TGTGCCAGCAGCCAAGATCTCGGGACAGATAATGAAAAACTGTTTTTT
d_gene: TRBD2; j_gene: TRBJ2-7; v_gene: TRBV12-3/TRBV12-4; abundance: .; CDR3aa: CASSLRLRTSGAKLSTYEQYF; CDR3nt: TGTGCCAGCAGCTTACGCCTTAGAACTAGCGGGGCGAAACTTTCAACCTACGAGCAGTACTTC
d_gene: TRBD2; j_gene: TRBJ2-7; v_gene: TRBV10-3; abundance: .; CDR3aa: CAISESPRTSGYEQYF; CDR3nt: TGTGCCATCAGTGAGTCGCCAAGGACTAGCGGCTACGAGCAGTACTTC
d_gene: .; j_gene: TRBJ1-2; v_gene: TRBV4-2; abundance: .; CDR3aa: CASSQDRGQRDGYTF; CDR3nt: TGTGCCAGCAGCCAAGACCGCGGGCAAAGGGATGGCTACACCTTC
d_gene: TRBD1; j_gene: TRBJ2-1; v_gene: TRBV5-6; abundance: few; CDR3aa: CASSMHGTGSSGSYNEQFF; CDR3nt: TGTGCCAGCAGCATGCACGGGACAGGGTCTTCGGGGTCCTACAATGAGCAGTTCTTC
d_gene: .; j_gene: TRBJ1-1; v_gene: TRBV7-9; abundance: .; CDR3aa: CASSRMRGEAFF; CDR3nt: TGTGCCAGCAGCCGGATGAGGGGTGAAGCTTTCTTT
d_gene: TRBD1; j_gene: TRBJ1-2; v_gene: TRBV12-3/TRBV12-4; abundance: few; CDR3aa: CASSLTGEEADGYTF; CDR3nt: TGTGCCAGCAGCCTGACAGGGGAAGAGGCTGATGGCTACACCTTC
d_gene: .; j_gene: TRBJ1-2; v_gene: TRBV7-9; abundance: many; CDR3aa: CASTPAGGYGYTF; CDR3nt: TGTGCCAGCACCCCGGCCGGGGGCTATGGCTACACCTTC
d_gene: TRBD2; j_gene: TRBJ2-7; v_gene: TRBV5-1; abundance: many; CDR3aa: CASSLGSGASYEQYF; CDR3nt: TGCGCCAGCAGCTTAGGTAGCGGGGCTTCCTACGAGCAGTACTTC
d_gene: .; j_gene: TRBJ1-1; v_gene: TRBV18; abundance: .; CDR3aa: CASSPPGPPGGTEAFF; CDR3nt: TGTGCCAGCTCACCACCGGGGCCACCAGGAGGGACTGAAGCTTTCTTT
d_gene: .; j_gene: TRBJ2-7; v_gene: TRBV4-1; abundance: .; CDR3aa: CASSQGPRKGGTYEQYF; CDR3nt: TGCGCCAGCAGCCAAGGGCCGCGGAAGGGTGGAACCTACGAGCAGTACTTC
d_gene: .; j_gene: TRBJ2-5; v_gene: TRBV7-2; abundance: .; CDR3aa: CASSLVWRGLETQYF; CDR3nt: TGTGCCAGCAGCTTAGTGTGGCGGGGATTAGAGACCCAGTACTTC
d_gene: .; j_gene: TRBJ1-5; v_gene: TRBV6-2/TRBV6-3; abundance: few; CDR3aa: CASSYSKAGTGNQPQHF; CDR3nt: TGTGCCAGCAGTTACTCGAAAGCAGGTACGGGCAATCAGCCCCAGCATTTT
d_gene: TRBD1; j_gene: TRBJ1-2; v_gene: TRBV20-1; abundance: .; CDR3aa: CSVAQGQGNYGYTF; CDR3nt: TGCAGTGTAGCACAGGGACAGGGGAACTATGGCTACACCTTC
d_gene: .; j_gene: TRBJ2-1; v_gene: TRBV20-1; abundance: few; CDR3aa: CSAGRSGSYNEQFF; CDR3nt: TGCAGTGCTGGAAGGTCGGGTTCCTACAATGAGCAGTTCTTC
d_gene: TRBD1; j_gene: TRBJ2-7; v_gene: TRBV27; abundance: many; CDR3aa: CASSSSRTGKNEQYF; CDR3nt: TGTGCCAGCAGCTCCTCCCGGACAGGGAAGAACGAGCAGTACTTC
d_gene: TRBD2; j_gene: TRBJ2-5; v_gene: TRBV5-4; abundance: many; CDR3aa: CASKPPGGGAGETQYF; CDR3nt: TGTGCCAGCAAACCGCCTGGCGGGGGGGCCGGGGAGACCCAGTACTTC
d_gene: .; j_gene: TRBJ1-1; v_gene: TRBV12-3/TRBV12-4; abundance: .; CDR3aa: CASSFGGGRITEAFF; CDR3nt: TGTGCCAGCAGTTTTGGGGGAGGCAGGATCACTGAAGCTTTCTTT
d_gene: .; j_gene: TRBJ2-5; v_gene: TRBV3-1; abundance: many; CDR3aa: CASSQEGGTLKTQYF; CDR3nt: TGTGCCAGCAGCCAAGAGGGAGGGACACTGAAGACCCAGTACTTC
d_gene: .; j_gene: TRBJ1-1; v_gene: TRBV5-1; abundance: few; CDR3aa: CASSLVGTRRTEAFF; CDR3nt: TGCGCCAGCAGCTTGGTCGGCACCAGACGCACTGAAGCTTTCTTT
d_gene: .; j_gene: TRBJ2-2; v_gene: TRBV7-2; abundance: few; CDR3aa: CASSEGGTGELFF; CDR3nt: TGTGCCAGCAGCGAAGGGGGGACCGGGGAGCTGTTTTTT
d_gene: TRBD2; j_gene: TRBJ2-5; v_gene: TRBV7-2; abundance: once; CDR3aa: CASSLDWRGGRETQYF; CDR3nt: TGTGCCAGCAGCTTGGATTGGCGGGGGGGCCGCGAGACCCAGTACTTC
d_gene: TRBD2; j_gene: TRBJ2-7; v_gene: TRBV7-9; abundance: .; CDR3aa: CASSFVLADYNEQYF; CDR3nt: TGTGCCAGCAGCTTCGTACTAGCGGATTACAATGAGCAGTACTTC
d_gene: .; j_gene: TRBJ1-2; v_gene: TRBV6-2/TRBV6-3; abundance: many; CDR3aa: CASTRDGYYGYTF; CDR3nt: TGTGCCAGCACCCGGGACGGTTACTATGGCTACACCTTC
d_gene: .; j_gene: TRBJ1-4; v_gene: TRBV20-1; abundance: .; CDR3aa: CSARDVATNEKLFF; CDR3nt: TGCAGTGCTAGAGATGTAGCAACTAATGAGAAACTGTTTTTT
d_gene: TRBD2; j_gene: TRBJ2-1; v_gene: TRBV5-4; abundance: many; CDR3aa: CASSRGPLGRGGNNEQFF; CDR3nt: TGTGCCAGCAGCCGCGGACCCCTAGGGCGGGGGGGGAACAATGAGCAGTTCTTC
d_gene: .; j_gene: TRBJ2-3; v_gene: TRBV6-2/TRBV6-3; abundance: .; CDR3aa: CASSYPVLAGTDTQYF; CDR3nt: TGTGCCAGCAGTTACCCGGTCCTGGCCGGCACAGATACGCAGTATTTT
d_gene: TRBD1; j_gene: TRBJ2-7; v_gene: TRBV7-2; abundance: many; CDR3aa: CASSQRDRGPEQYF; CDR3nt: TGTGCCAGCAGCCAACGGGACAGGGGGCCCGAGCAGTACTTC
d_gene: TRBD2; j_gene: TRBJ2-1; v_gene: TRBV12-3/TRBV12-4; abundance: many; CDR3aa: CASRASGGNNEQFF; CDR3nt: TGTGCCAGCAGAGCTAGCGGGGGAAACAATGAGCAGTTCTTC